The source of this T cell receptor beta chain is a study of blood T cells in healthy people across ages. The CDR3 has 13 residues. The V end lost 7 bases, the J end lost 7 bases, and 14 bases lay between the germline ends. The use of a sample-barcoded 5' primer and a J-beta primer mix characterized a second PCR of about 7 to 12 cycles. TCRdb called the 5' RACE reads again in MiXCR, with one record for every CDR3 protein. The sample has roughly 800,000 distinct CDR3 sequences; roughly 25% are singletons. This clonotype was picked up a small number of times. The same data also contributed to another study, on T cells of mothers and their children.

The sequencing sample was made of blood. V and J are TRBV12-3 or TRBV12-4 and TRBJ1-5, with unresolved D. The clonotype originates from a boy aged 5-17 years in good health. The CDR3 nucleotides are TGTGCCAGCACCCCCGGGTGGGGACAGCCCCAGCATTTT. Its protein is CASTPGWGQPQHF.